Sequencing of this TCR beta chain was carried out in a study of cytomegalovirus exposure and HLA in healthy donors. A note on this clone: Its antigen remains unidentified.

It was with 60 Vbeta and 13 Jbeta primers that the PCR ran. The protocol was immunoSEQ multiplex PCR, while the TCRdb copy is restricted to in-frame clones and leaves out a portion. Here the sample spans fewer than 200,000 clones, around three quarters being singletons. Overall study findings and caveats: Per published reports, the classifier diagnosed cytomegalovirus status with high specificity and sensitivity. Sequence variants that were highly shared formed a cluster that was likely a sequencing artifact. For most subjects, TCR beta sequences were reported to predict HLA-A and HLA-B alleles with accuracy.

Germline assignment: CDR1 KGHSH and CDR2 LQKENI. With V trimmed by 1 base and J by 10 bases, 10 bases remained unmatched. The CDR3 is 15 amino acids. Sequenced material: PBMCs. The receptor comes from a boy aged 5-17 years in good health and CMV-seronegative. J is TRBJ1-3 and V is TRBV18; 7 nucleotides match TRBD1. CDR3 loop: CASSPLGQSWSTIYF. The CDR3 bases are TGTGCCAGCTCACCACTGGGACAGTCTTGGAGTACCATATATTTT.